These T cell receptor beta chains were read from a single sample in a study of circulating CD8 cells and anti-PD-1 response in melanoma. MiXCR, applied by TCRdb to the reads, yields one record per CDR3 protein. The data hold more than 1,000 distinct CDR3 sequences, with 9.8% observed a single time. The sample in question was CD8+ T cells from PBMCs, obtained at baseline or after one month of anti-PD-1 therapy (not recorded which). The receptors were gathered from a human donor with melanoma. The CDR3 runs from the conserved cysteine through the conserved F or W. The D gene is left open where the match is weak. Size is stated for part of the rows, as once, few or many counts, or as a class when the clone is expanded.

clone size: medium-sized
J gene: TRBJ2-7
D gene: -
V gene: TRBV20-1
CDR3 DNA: TGCAGTGCACCCCTTGCTCTCGAGCAGTACTTC
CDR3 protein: CSAPLALEQYF

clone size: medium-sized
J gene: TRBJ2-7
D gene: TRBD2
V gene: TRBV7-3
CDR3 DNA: TGTGCCAGCAGCCCGGGGGCCGCTAGCGGGGAAGAGCAGTACTTC
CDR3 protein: CASSPGAASGEEQYF

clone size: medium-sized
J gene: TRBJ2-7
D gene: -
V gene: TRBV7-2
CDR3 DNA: TGTGCCAGCAGCTTAGAGTTAGGGTTCTACGAGCAGTACTTC
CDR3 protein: CASSLELGFYEQYF

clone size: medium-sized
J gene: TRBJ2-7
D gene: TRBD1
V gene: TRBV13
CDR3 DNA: TGTGCCAGCAGCTTATTTGGGACAGGTCCCCCTACCGAGCAGTACTTC
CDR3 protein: CASSLFGTGPPTEQYF

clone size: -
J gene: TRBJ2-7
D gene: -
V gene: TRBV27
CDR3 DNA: TGTGCCAGCAGTTCCCCCAGTTCCTACGAGCAGTACTTC
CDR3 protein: CASSSPSSYEQYF

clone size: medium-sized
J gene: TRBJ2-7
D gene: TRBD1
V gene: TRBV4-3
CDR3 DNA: TGCGCCAGCAGCCAAGGGACAGGTTCAGAGGGCGAGCAGTACTTC
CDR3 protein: CASSQGTGSEGEQYF

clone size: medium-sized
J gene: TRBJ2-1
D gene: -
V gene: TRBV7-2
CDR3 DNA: TGTGCCAGCAGCTCCCGGGGGCGGGGCTACAATGAGCAGTTCTTC
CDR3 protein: CASSSRGRGYNEQFF

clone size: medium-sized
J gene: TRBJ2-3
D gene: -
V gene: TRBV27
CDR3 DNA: TGTGCCAGCAGTTTAATCCCCTTGGGACTAGATACGCAGTATTTT
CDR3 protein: CASSLIPLGLDTQYF

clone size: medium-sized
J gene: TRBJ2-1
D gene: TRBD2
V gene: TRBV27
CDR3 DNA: TGTGCCAGTCTCAGCGGGGGCTACAATGAGCAGTTCTTC
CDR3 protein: CASLSGGYNEQFF

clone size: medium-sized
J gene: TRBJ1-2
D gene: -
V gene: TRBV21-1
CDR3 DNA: TGTGCCAGCAGCAAAGAACAGGGGAATAACTATGGCTACACCTTC
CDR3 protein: CASSKEQGNNYGYTF

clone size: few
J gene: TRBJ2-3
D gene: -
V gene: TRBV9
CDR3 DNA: TGTGCCAGCACCCGGGGGGATACGCAGTATTTT
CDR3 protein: CASTRGDTQYF

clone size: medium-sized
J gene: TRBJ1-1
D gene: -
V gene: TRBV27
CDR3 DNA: TGTGCCAGCAGTCTGTTGGGACAGAACACTGAAGCTTTCTTT
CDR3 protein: CASSLLGQNTEAFF

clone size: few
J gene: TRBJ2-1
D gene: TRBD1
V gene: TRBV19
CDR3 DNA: TGTGCCAGTAGTGCAACCGGGACAGGGGCCAATGAGCAGTTCTTC
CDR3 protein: CASSATGTGANEQFF

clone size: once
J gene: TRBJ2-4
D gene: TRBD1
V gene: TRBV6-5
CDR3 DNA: TGTGCCAGCAGGGGCAACAGGGGGCGTACGGCCAAAAACATTCAGTACTTC
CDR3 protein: CASRGNRGRTAKNIQYF

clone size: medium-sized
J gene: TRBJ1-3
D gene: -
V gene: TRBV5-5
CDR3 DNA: TGTGCCAGCAGCTTGGTCTCGGATGACACCATATATTTT
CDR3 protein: CASSLVSDDTIYF

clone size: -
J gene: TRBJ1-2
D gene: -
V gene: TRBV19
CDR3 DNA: TGTGCCAGCGCGGGACCCGATTTGGGCTACACCTTC
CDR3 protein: CASAGPDLGYTF

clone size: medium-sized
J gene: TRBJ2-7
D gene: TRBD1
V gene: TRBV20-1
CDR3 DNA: TGCAGTGCCCCCGGACAGGGGGCCTCCTACGAGCAGTACTTC
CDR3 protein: CSAPGQGASYEQYF

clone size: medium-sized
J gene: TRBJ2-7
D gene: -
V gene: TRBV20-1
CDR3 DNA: TGCAGTGCTAGGGGAACCTTTGGCTACGAGCAGTACTTC
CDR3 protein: CSARGTFGYEQYF

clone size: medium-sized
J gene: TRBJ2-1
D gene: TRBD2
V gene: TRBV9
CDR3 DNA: TGTGCCAGCAGCGCCTCGGGACTAGCGGGGGAAATCGATGAGCAGTTCTTC
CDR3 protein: CASSASGLAGEIDEQFF

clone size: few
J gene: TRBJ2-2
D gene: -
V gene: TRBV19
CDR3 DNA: TGTGCCAGTAACGCCCCGACAGTAACCGGGGAGCTGTTTTTT
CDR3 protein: CASNAPTVTGELFF

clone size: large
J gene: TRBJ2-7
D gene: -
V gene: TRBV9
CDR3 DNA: TGTGCCAGCAGCGTAGAGGGGACTCGGGCCTACGAGCAGTACTTC
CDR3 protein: CASSVEGTRAYEQYF

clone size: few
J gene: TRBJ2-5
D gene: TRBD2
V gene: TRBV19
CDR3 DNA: TGTGCCAGTAGTATAGAAGCGGGGGGAGGAGAGACCCAGTACTTC
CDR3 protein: CASSIEAGGGETQYF

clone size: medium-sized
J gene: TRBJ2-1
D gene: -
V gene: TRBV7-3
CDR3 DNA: TGTGCCAGCAGCCTCACGATCGACAATGAGCAGTTCTTC
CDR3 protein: CASSLTIDNEQFF

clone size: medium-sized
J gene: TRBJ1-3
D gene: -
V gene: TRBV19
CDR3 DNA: TGTGCCAGTACCCCCGGGCAGGGTTGGATTGGAAACACCATATATTTT
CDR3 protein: CASTPGQGWIGNTIYF

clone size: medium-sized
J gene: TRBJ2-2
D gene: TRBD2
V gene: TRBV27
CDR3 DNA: TGTGCCAGCAGTTTATTGGCGGGGGTAACCGGGGAGCTGTTTTTT
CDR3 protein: CASSLLAGVTGELFF

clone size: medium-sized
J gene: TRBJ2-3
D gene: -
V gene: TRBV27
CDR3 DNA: TGTGCCAGCATGAGGGTCTACACAGATACGCAGTATTTT
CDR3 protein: CASMRVYTDTQYF

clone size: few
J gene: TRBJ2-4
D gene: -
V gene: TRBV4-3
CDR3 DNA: TGCGCCAGCAGCCAAGGGGGGACGGTGGCCAAAAACATTCAGTACTTC
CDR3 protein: CASSQGGTVAKNIQYF

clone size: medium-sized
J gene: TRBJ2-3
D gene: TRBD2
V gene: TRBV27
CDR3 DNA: TGTGCCAGCAGTTCAGGACTAGCGGGGGGTACGCAGTATTTT
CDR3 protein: CASSSGLAGGTQYF

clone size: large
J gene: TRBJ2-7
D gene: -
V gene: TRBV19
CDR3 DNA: TGTGCCAGTAGTAATAATGTGGGGTACGAGCAGTACTTC
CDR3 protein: CASSNNVGYEQYF

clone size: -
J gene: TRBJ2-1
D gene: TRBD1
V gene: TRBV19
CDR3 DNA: TGTGCCATCACGGACAGGCTAACCAATGAGCAGTTCTTC
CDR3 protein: CAITDRLTNEQFF